These T cell receptor beta chains were read from a single sample in a study of beta chain features in type 1 diabetes. The data were produced by immunoSEQ multiplex PCR, yet TCRdb's version contains in-frame clones alone and is incomplete. The repertoire holds some 44,000 clones, with 50% as singletons. Sequencing was performed on stem cell memory CD4+ T cells from blood. Receptors were obtained from a woman younger than 45 in good health. The CDR3 runs from the conserved cysteine through the conserved F or W. A D gene is named only where the DNA matches it firmly. Clone size is shown for a subset of rows, as once, few, many or a class of expanded clone.

clone size | J gene | V gene | D gene | CDR3 DNA | CDR3 protein
- | TRBJ2-1 | TRBV6-1 | TRBD2 | TGTGCCAGCAGTCCGGGGACTAGCGGGAGAAATCGGTTCTTC | CASSPGTSGRNRFF
- | TRBJ1-4 | TRBV5-1 | TRBD1 | TGCGCCAGCAGCCCGACAGGGACAACTAATGAAAAACTGTTTTTT | CASSPTGTTNEKLFF
once | TRBJ2-3 | TRBV30 | TRBD2 | TGTGCCTGGAGTTTTAGCGGGAGCGCAGATACGCAGTATTTT | CAWSFSGSADTQYF
- | TRBJ1-4 | TRBV7-9 | TRBD1 | TGTGCCAGCAGCTTAAGACAGGGTAATGAAAAACTGTTTTTT | CASSLRQGNEKLFF
- | TRBJ1-1 | TRBV6-5 | - | TGTGCCAGCAGTCCCCTTCGGGACACTGAAGCTTTCTTT | CASSPLRDTEAFF
- | TRBJ2-5 | TRBV15 | TRBD2 | TGTGCCACCAGCAAACAGCGGGAGAATTACCAAGAGACCCAGTACTTC | CATSKQRENYQETQYF
- | TRBJ2-5 | TRBV5-1 | - | TGCGCCAGCAGCTTTACAGGGCTCCAAGAGACCCAGTACTTC | CASSFTGLQETQYF
- | TRBJ2-3 | TRBV15 | TRBD2 | TGTGCCACCAGCAGAGATCGGCGACTAGCGGCAGATACGCAGTATTTT | CATSRDRRLAADTQYF
- | TRBJ2-7 | TRBV6-6 | - | TGTGCCAGCAGTTACGTTCAGGGTCCCGAGCAGTACTTC | CASSYVQGPEQYF
- | TRBJ1-3 | TRBV18 | - | TGTGCCAGCTCACCATCCAACGGTCATAGCTCTGGAAACACCATATATTTT | CASSPSNGHSSGNTIYF
- | TRBJ2-3 | TRBV6-1 | - | TGTGCCAGCAGTGGGAGGGCAGATACGCAGTATTTT | CASSGRADTQYF
- | TRBJ1-1 | TRBV28 | TRBD1 | TGTGCCAGCAGTCCCCGGGACAGGGGGTTGGCTGAAGCTTTCTTT | CASSPRDRGLAEAFF
once | TRBJ2-5 | TRBV29-1 | - | TGCAGCGTTGGAGGGGGAGGGGAGACCCAGTACTTC | CSVGGGGETQYF
- | TRBJ2-7 | TRBV30 | TRBD2 | TGTGCCTGGGCCGGGACTAGCGGGATAAGCTCCTACGAGCAGTACTTC | CAWAGTSGISSYEQYF
few | TRBJ1-4 | TRBV5-4 | - | TGTGCCAGCAGCTTGGTGCTAACGAGTCGGGACAAGAATGAAAAACTGTTTTTT | CASSLVLTSRDKNEKLFF
once | TRBJ1-1 | TRBV7-6 | - | TGTGCCAGCAGCTTATCGGGGAGAGCCTTGAACACTGAAGCTTTCTTT | CASSLSGRALNTEAFF
- | TRBJ2-1 | TRBV5-6 | - | TGTGCCAGCAGCTCGGTTCAACTGGACTACTCCTACAATGAGCAGTTCTTC | CASSSVQLDYSYNEQFF
- | TRBJ2-1 | TRBV9 | - | TGTGCCAGCAGCGTAGGAAGGACAACTGAGCAGTTCTTC | CASSVGRTTEQFF
- | TRBJ1-1 | TRBV11-2 | - | TGTGCCAGCAGCGTGGGACAGAACACTGAAGCTTTCTTT | CASSVGQNTEAFF
medium-sized | TRBJ2-3 | TRBV28 | - | TGTGCCAGCAGTTCCTCAGATACGCAGTATTTT | CASSSSDTQYF
- | TRBJ1-1 | TRBV10-3 | TRBD1 | TGTGCCACACGGACAGGGCTGAACACTGAAGCTTTCTTT | CATRTGLNTEAFF
- | TRBJ2-1 | TRBV9 | - | TGTGCCAGCAGCTCAGATCCGCAGGGAAGCAATGAGCAGTTCTTC | CASSSDPQGSNEQFF
few | TRBJ1-4 | TRBV11-2 | - | TGTGCCAGCAGCTTATTGCGGGGGCGGGAAAAACTGTTTTTT | CASSLLRGREKLFF
- | TRBJ2-1 | TRBV28 | TRBD2 | TGTGCCAGCAGTTTGACTAGCGGGAGGCTTTACAATGAGCAGTTCTTC | CASSLTSGRLYNEQFF
- | TRBJ2-1 | TRBV28 | TRBD2 | TGTGCCAGCAGTCGAATAGCGGGAGGGCAGAATGAGCAGTTCTTC | CASSRIAGGQNEQFF
- | TRBJ2-7 | TRBV7-9 | TRBD2 | TGTGCCAGCAGCCCATTTGGGACTAGCTTCCACGAGCAGTACTTC | CASSPFGTSFHEQYF
- | TRBJ1-5 | TRBV6-6 | - | TGTGCCAGCAGTCACCTGGGGGGATTGGGGCAGCCCCAGCATTTT | CASSHLGGLGQPQHF
- | TRBJ2-7 | TRBV19 | TRBD1 | TGTGCCAGTAGTAAGGGTACAGGGGGTTCCTACGAGCAGTACTTC | CASSKGTGGSYEQYF
few | TRBJ1-2 | TRBV5-5 | - | TGTGCCAGCAGCTTAAATGACAATCGCGGCTACACCTTC | CASSLNDNRGYTF
once | TRBJ2-7 | TRBV9 | - | TGTGCCAGCAGCGTAGCTTACGGACAAGCCTACGAGCAGTACTTC | CASSVAYGQAYEQYF
- | TRBJ2-7 | TRBV7-9 | - | TGTGCCAGCAGCTCTGCCTACGAGCAGTACTTC | CASSSAYEQYF
- | TRBJ2-2 | TRBV7-2 | TRBD2 | TGTGCCAGCAGGTTGACTAGCGGTACGAACACCGGGGAGCTGTTTTTT | CASRLTSGTNTGELFF
- | TRBJ2-1 | TRBV9 | - | TGTGCCAGCAGCGTATTCCATGGGGGAGGAGTTTACAATGAGCAGTTCTTC | CASSVFHGGGVYNEQFF
- | TRBJ1-2 | TRBV6-6 | TRBD1 | TGTGCCAGCAGACCAGATGACAGGGAATTTTATGGCTACACCTTC | CASRPDDREFYGYTF
once | TRBJ1-2 | TRBV11-2 | TRBD1 | TGTGCCAGCAGCTTAACAACAGGGGACTATGGCTACACCTTC | CASSLTTGDYGYTF
- | TRBJ2-7 | TRBV9 | TRBD1 | TGTGCCAGCAGCGTAGTGGGACAGGGGTCCGGGGAGCAGTACTTC | CASSVVGQGSGEQYF
- | TRBJ2-1 | TRBV7-8 | TRBD2 | TGTGCCAGCAGTCTAGCGGGAGTAGGTGAGCAGTTCTTC | CASSLAGVGEQFF
- | TRBJ1-5 | TRBV6-6 | - | TGTGCCAGCAGGCCGAGCGCCAATCAGCCCCAGCATTTT | CASRPSANQPQHF
- | TRBJ2-1 | TRBV7-2 | TRBD2 | TGTGCCAGCAGCTTAGTCGGTAGCGGGAGCGATGAGCAGTTCTTC | CASSLVGSGSDEQFF
few | TRBJ1-2 | TRBV28 | - | TGTGCCAGCAGTTCTGGGGGGTTTGGCTACACCTTC | CASSSGGFGYTF
- | TRBJ2-3 | TRBV7-2 | - | TGTGCCAGCAGCTTAGGGGGTCCGGCTCAACTAGGTACGCAGTATTTT | CASSLGGPAQLGTQYF
- | TRBJ2-2 | TRBV7-2 | TRBD2 | TGTGCCAGCAGCTCCGGACTAGGCTCCGGGGAGCTGTTTTTT | CASSSGLGSGELFF
- | TRBJ2-3 | TRBV6-5 | TRBD1 | TGTGCCAGCAGTTACCGGACAGGGGGCTTCACAGATACGCAGTATTTT | CASSYRTGGFTDTQYF
- | TRBJ2-4 | TRBV2 | TRBD2 | TGTGCCAGCAGTGGGCAACTAGCGGGATTATTAAACATTCAGTACTTC | CASSGQLAGLLNIQYF
- | TRBJ2-3 | TRBV19 | - | TGTGCCAGTAGTATGTTGCGGGGCATCCTGGGTTCACAAGATACGCAGTATTTT | CASSMLRGILGSQDTQYF
- | TRBJ2-7 | TRBV18 | TRBD1 | TGTGCCAGCTCAATCGAACAGGGGAACGAGCAGTACTTC | CASSIEQGNEQYF
few | TRBJ2-1 | TRBV19 | TRBD2 | TGTGCCAGTTCTTATCGCCCTGGACTAGCGGGAGCTTCCTACAATGAGCAGTTCTTC | CASSYRPGLAGASYNEQFF
- | TRBJ1-5 | TRBV7-2 | - | TGTGCCAGCAGCTTGCCAGGGAATCAGCCCCAGCATTTT | CASSLPGNQPQHF